The 20 T cell receptor beta chains presented below share a single source sample, sequenced in a study of OX40 agonist ivuxolimab in advanced cancers. Libraries were prepared by immunoSEQ multiplex PCR; TCRdb keeps only in-frame clonotypes and omits some of them. Of around 60,000 clones in the sample, around 83% were seen once. The material sequenced was CD4+ or CD8+ T cells sorted from blood, taken in a trial of the OX40 agonist ivuxolimab. These TCRs come from an adult with an advanced solid tumor such as melanoma, head and neck, liver or kidney cancer.

V is TRBV10-3 and J is TRBJ2-2; D ambiguous. Germline assignment: CDR1 ENHRY and CDR2 SYGVKD. This CDR3 spans 14 amino acids. V lost 6 bases to trimming and J lost 0 bases, with 8 bases between them. CDR3 DNA sequence: TGTGCCATCAGCGCAGAATCGAACACCGGGGAGCTGTTTTTT. This translates into CAISAESNTGELFF.

In this sample, this clone turned up once. The chain has TRBV28 and TRBJ1-2, with D unresolved. The CDR3 is 12 amino acids. Germline CDR1 MDHEN, CDR2 SYDVKM. With 6 bases removed from V and 4 bases from J, the gap between germline ends came to 9 bases. The CDR3 reads CASSPGPYGYTF. The CDR3 nucleotides are TGTGCCAGCAGCCCTGGCCCCTATGGCTACACCTTC.

The J gene is TRBJ2-1, the V gene TRBV11-2; the match to TRBD2 covers 10 bases. Germline loops: CDR1 SGHAT, CDR2 FQNNGV. J was trimmed by 0 bases and V by 4 bases; bases with no gene match: 3. The CDR3 extends over 16 amino acids. The CDR3 loop is CASSSSGGSSYNEQFF. The CDR3 nucleotides are TGTGCCAGCAGCTCTAGCGGGGGAAGCTCCTACAATGAGCAGTTCTTC.

This clone was counted between two and nine times. The rearrangement uses TRBV7-3 and TRBJ1-2; TRBD1 agrees at 7 bases. The CDR3 extends over 13 amino acids. V shed 5 bases and J 8 bases; nucleotides not matched to a gene: 8. The germline V gene encodes CDR1 SGHTA and CDR2 FQGTGA. In DNA, the CDR3 is TGTGCCAGCAGCGCTTACAGGGGTGGAGGCTACACCTTC. This sequence encodes CASSAYRGGGYTF.

CDR3 DNA sequence: TGTGCCAGCAGCGCCCACAGCGGATCAGAGGAAAAACTGTTTTTT. As protein: CASSAHSGSEEKLFF. The chain is built from TRBV7-2 and TRBJ1-4; D gene ambiguous. The CDR3 spans 15 residues. Trimming took off 5 bases at V and 8 bases at J, with 18 bases between the two ends. CDR1 and CDR2 from the germline V gene are SGHTA and FQGNSA.

J is TRBJ1-2 and V is TRBV2, with 8 nucleotides matching TRBD1. The length of the CDR3 is 13 residues. From germline, CDR1 is SNHLY and CDR2 FYNNEI. Trimming cost V 5 bases and J 4 bases; bases outside gene matches: 3. CDR3 sequence (DNA): TGTGCCAGCAGTTCAGGGGGCGCCTATGGCTACACCTTC. It is translated as CASSSGGAYGYTF. Complete variable domain (other parts from reference TRBV2 and TRBJ1-2): EPEVTQTPSHQVTQMGQEVILRCVPISNHLYFYWYRQILGQKVEFLVSFYNNEISEKSEIFDDQFSVERPDGSNFTLKIRSTKLEDSAMYFCASSSGGAYGYTFGSGTRLTVV.

The V and J genes are TRBV18 and TRBJ2-7; maybe TRBD2 (5 bases). Deletions cut 2 bases from V and 4 bases from J, with 9 bases between. The CDR3 loop spans 13 amino acids. Germline values: CDR1 KGHSH, CDR2 LQKENI. DNA for the CDR3: TGTGCCAGCTCACCATCGGACTTTTACGAGCAGTACTTC. Translation gives CASSPSDFYEQYF.

This CDR3 is CASSLGGRAGGAKNIQYF. The CDR3, as DNA: TGTGCCAGCAGCTTAGGAGGAAGGGCTGGGGGAGCCAAAAACATTCAGTACTTC. The chain links TRBV7-2 to TRBJ2-4; D may match TRBD1 or TRBD2 (5 bases each). V was pared by 1 base and J by 0 bases, with 16 bases between. CDR1 and CDR2 (germline): SGHTA, FQGNSA. The CDR3 has 18 residues.

The chain links TRBV10-3 to TRBJ2-1; D perhaps matches TRBD2 (9 bases). V lost 10 bases and J 0 bases, leaving 25 bases between the germline ends. This CDR3 is 18 amino acids long. Per the germline V gene, CDR1 is ENHRY and CDR2 is SYGVKD. In nucleotides, the CDR3 is TGTGCCACTTACAGGGGGGCTAGCGGGGTTGGCTCCTACAATGAGCAGTTCTTC. It encodes CATYRGASGVGSYNEQFF.

J is TRBJ2-5 and V is TRBV18; D remains unclear. V was trimmed by 0 bases and J by 2 bases, leaving 7 bases between them. From germline, CDR1 is KGHSH and CDR2 LQKENI. CDR3 length: 14 amino acids. The CDR3 nucleotides read TGTGCCAGCTCACCACCGTGGCAGCAAGAGACCCAGTACTTC. Protein: CASSPPWQQETQYF.

V gene TRBV5-1 combines with J gene TRBJ2-7, with D unclear. Germline lookup yields CDR1 SGHRS and CDR2 YFSETQ. This CDR3 spans 12 amino acids. Trimming pared 1 base from V and 3 bases from J, leaving 5 bases between. This chain's CDR3 is CASSLTRYEQYF. In DNA, the CDR3 is TGCGCCAGCAGCTTGACCCGCTACGAGCAGTACTTC.

The V and J genes are TRBV2 and TRBJ1-2; the D is unclear. V was cut by 7 bases and J by 2 bases, with 11 bases left in between. Germline V gene sequence: CDR1 SNHLY, CDR2 FYNNEI. This CDR3 spans 13 amino acids. The CDR3 DNA is TGTGCCAGCACCCCGGTCACGAACTATGGCTACACCTTC. It yields the protein CASTPVTNYGYTF. The complete variable domain, with remaining parts taken from reference TRBV2 and TRBJ1-2, reads EPEVTQTPSHQVTQMGQEVILRCVPISNHLYFYWYRQILGQKVEFLVSFYNNEISEKSEIFDDQFSVERPDGSNFTLKIRSTKLEDSAMYFCASTPVTNYGYTFGSGTRLTVV.

The gene calls are TRBV5-1 and TRBJ2-5; no clear D gene. The germline V and J ends were trimmed by 2 bases and 5 bases, with 16 bases remaining between them. Germline V gene sequence: CDR1 SGHRS, CDR2 YFSETQ. The CDR3 sequence is 15 residues long. CDR3 sequence (DNA): TGCGCCAGCAGCTTCCGGCCTCAACAAACGGAGACCCAGTACTTC. It is translated as CASSFRPQQTETQYF.

This sequence joins TRBV7-2 and TRBJ1-4; no definite D call. Germline-derived CDR1 and CDR2 are SGHTA and FQGNSA. V was shortened by 5 bases and J by 7 bases, with 14 bases between the two germline ends. This CDR3 region has 14 residues. For the CDR3, the DNA is TGTGCCAGCAGCCCCTCCAGGTCCGGTGAAAAACTGTTTTTT. Its protein is CASSPSRSGEKLFF.

V gene TRBV20-1 combines with J gene TRBJ2-7; tentatively, D is TRBD2 (5 bases). V lost 4 bases to trimming and J lost 12 bases, with 16 bases between them. Germline-derived CDR1 and CDR2 are DFQATT and SNEGSKA (reference sequence). This CDR3 is 11 amino acids long. The DNA for the CDR3 is TGCAGTGCTACCAAAGGAGGCGAGGCGTACTTC. Encoded protein: CSATKGGEAYF.

This chain joins TRBV5-1 and TRBJ2-3; TRBD2 might be the D (5 bases). CDR1 and CDR2 from the germline V gene are SGHRS and YFSETQ. This CDR3 has 15 residues. Trimming took 4 bases from V and 0 from J, leaving 12 bases between them. The CDR3 coding sequence is TGCGCCAGCAGCATGATAGAGGGCAGCACAGATACGCAGTATTTT. Protein: CASSMIEGSTDTQYF.

The V and J genes are TRBV7-8 and TRBJ1-5, with D tentatively TRBD1 (5 bases). The V end lost 8 bases, the J end lost 10 bases, and 15 bases lay between the germline ends. This CDR3 spans 12 amino acids. The germline gives CDR1 SGHVS, CDR2 FQNEAQ. The CDR3 sequence: CASGAPAEPQHF. The CDR3 DNA is TGTGCCAGCGGGGCCCCGGCGGAACCCCAGCATTTT. The whole variable domain, filled in from reference TRBV7-8 and TRBJ1-5, reads GAGVSQSPRYKVAKRGQDVALRCDPISGHVSLFWYQQALGQGPEFLTYFQNEAQLDKSGLPSDRFFAERPEGSVSTLKIQRTQQEDSAVYLCASGAPAEPQHFGDGTRLSIL.

The chain uses TRBV9 and TRBJ2-2; TRBD2 agrees at 8 bases. Per germline, CDR1 SGDLS and CDR2 YYNGEE. The J segment lost 4 bases and the V segment lost 4 bases, leaving 6 bases of the junction unmatched. The CDR3 totals 15 residues. CDR3 sequence (DNA): TGTGCCAGCAGCCTTTCAGCGGGAGCCACCGGGGAGCTGTTTTTT. The encoded protein is CASSLSAGATGELFF.

The gene calls are TRBV2 and TRBJ1-5; D not certain. V was shortened by 5 bases and J by 8 bases, with 13 bases between the two germline ends. CDR3 length equals 13 residues. Germline V gene lookup returns CDR1 SNHLY and CDR2 FYNNEI. The CDR3 loop is CASSTGPEEPQHF. As DNA, the CDR3 is TGTGCCAGCAGTACCGGGCCTGAAGAGCCCCAGCATTTT.

The chain has TRBV11-1 and TRBJ2-2, with 7 nucleotides matching TRBD2. V was pared by 4 bases and J by 1 base, with 3 bases of the junction left unmatched. The CDR3 sequence is 15 residues long. Per germline, CDR1 SGHAT and CDR2 FQDESV (reference sequence). The CDR3 nucleotides read TGTGCCAGCAGCTGGGGCGGGAGGAACACCGGGGAGCTGTTTTTT. Translated, it gives CASSWGGRNTGELFF. Full variable domain (rest looked up from reference TRBV11-1 and TRBJ2-2): EAEVAQSPRYKITEKSQAVAFWCDPISGHATLYWYRQILGQGPELLVQFQDESVVDDSQLPKDRFSAERLKGVDSTLKIQPAELGDSAMYLCASSWGGRNTGELFFGEGSRLTVL.